These 11 T cell receptor beta chains were sequenced from one sample in a study of regulatory T cells in long-lasting Graves disease. Time point meaning: newly diagnosed GD, antithyroid drugs for less than 3 months. RNA isolated from PBMCs was used to make the TCR library. For TCR beta, libraries came from iRepertoire HTBI primers and Arm-PCR of CDR3 regions. Each CDR3 protein gets one entry after TCRdb re-called the multiplex PCR reads with MiXCR. The table records about 560,000 distinct CDR3 sequences, 15% to 20% of them present only once. These data are also associated with another study on T cells in Graves' hyperthyroidism and ophthalmopathy.

This specimen consisted of peripheral blood mononuclear cells (PBMCs), obtained at new diagnosis, from a patient treated with antithyroid drugs. The receptors stem from a man aged 18 to 35 with Graves disease.

The table lists this clonotype with a few counts. The chain is built from TRBV4-1 and TRBJ1-4; 7 nucleotides agree with TRBD1. Germline CDR1 and CDR2: MGHRA and YSYEKL. This CDR3 contains 16 residues. J was trimmed by 4 bases and V by 0 bases; bases with no gene match: 5. CDR3 DNA sequence: TGCGCCAGCAGCCAAGATCCCCCAGGGGGTAATGAAAAACTGTTTTTT. Translating gives CASSQDPPGGNEKLFF.

Ten or more counts support this clonotype. V and J are TRBV3-1 and TRBJ2-3; unclear D gene. The V gene's germline CDR1 is LGHDT and CDR2 YNNKEL (reference sequence). V was cut by 6 bases and J by 1 base, with 14 bases left in between. This CDR3 comprises 15 residues. CDR3 in DNA: TGTGCCAGCAGACCCGACCGCAAGGGCACAGATACGCAGTATTTT. This encodes CASRPDRKGTDTQYF.

V is TRBV7-2 and J is TRBJ2-1; 8 positions agree with TRBD2. There are 16 residues in the CDR3. Germline CDR1 reads SGHTA; CDR2 reads FQGNSA. The junction had 4 bases not matched to a gene; V was cut back by 1 base and J by 2 bases. The chain's CDR3 is CASSLGTSRPYNEQFF. The CDR3 DNA reads as TGTGCCAGCAGCTTAGGGACTAGCCGGCCCTACAATGAGCAGTTCTTC.

This clonotype was counted ten times or more. The germline gene is not matched at one end of the junction; a read error may be the cause. The chain couples TRBV28 to TRBJ1-3, with 8 bases aligning to TRBD1. The CDR3 has 14 residues. CDR1 and CDR2 from the germline V gene are MDHEN and SYDVKM. CDR3 amino acids: CASSSTGVGNTIYF. Written as DNA, the CDR3 is TGCGCCAGCAGTTCGACAGGGGTTGGAAACACCATATATTTT. Drawing the rest from reference TRBV28 and TRBJ1-3, the complete variable domain is DVKVTQSSRYLVKRTGEKVFLECVQDMDHENMFWYRQDPGLGLRLIYFSYDVKMKEKGDIPEGYSVSREKKERFSLILESASTNQTSMYLCASSSTGVGNTIYFGEGSWLTVV.

The chain employs TRBV9 and TRBJ2-3, with a weak D call TRBD2 (5 bases). CDR3 length: 15 amino acids. CDR1 is SGDLS and CDR2 is YYNGEE in the germline V gene. Trimming removed 3 bases at V and 0 bases at J, with 11 bases between. The CDR3 loop is CASSAVGGSTDTQYF. CDR3 coding DNA: TGTGCCAGCAGCGCCGTAGGCGGGAGCACAGATACGCAGTATTTT.

This clonotype was counted ten times or more. The V gene is TRBV6-2 or TRBV6-3, the J gene TRBJ2-1; TRBD2 matches at 16 bases. The CDR3 length is 16 residues. Germline loops: CDR1 MNHEY, CDR2 SVGEGT. J gave up 8 bases and V 1 base, and 2 bases lay outside the gene matches. CDR3 region: CASSYWGLAGGDEQFF. CDR3 DNA: TGTGCCAGCAGTTACTGGGGACTAGCGGGAGGGGATGAGCAGTTCTTC.

This clonotype appeared many times. This chain joins TRBV18 and TRBJ2-1; possible D gene TRBD1, 6 bases. The CDR3 is 14 residues long. Trimming took off 6 bases at V and 15 bases at J, with 24 bases between the two ends. CDR1 is KGHSH and CDR2 is LQKENI in the germline V gene. CDR3 coding DNA: TGTGCCAGCTCCCTTACACAGGGAATGCTGACTTCGTTCTTC. Protein product: CASSLTQGMLTSFF.

This clonotype was counted only a few times. Here the CDR3 DNA reads TGTGCCAGCAGTTACCGGGACAGGGGAAGCTCCTATAATTCACCCCTCCACTTT. Translated: CASSYRDRGSSYNSPLHF. This sequence joins TRBV6-2 or TRBV6-3 and TRBJ1-6; 10 nucleotides line up with TRBD1. The length of the CDR3 is 18 residues. V lost 2 bases to trimming and J lost 0 bases; unmatched junction nucleotides: 4. Germline V gene lookup returns CDR1 MNHEY and CDR2 SVGEGT.

The gene calls are TRBV20-1 and TRBJ1-1, with TRBD1 identical over 7 bases. Germline V gives CDR1 DFQATT, CDR2 SNEGSKA (reference sequence). V lost 3 bases and J lost 5; bases outside the gene matches: 9. The CDR3 length is 14 residues. Here the CDR3 reads CSASLLDRETEAFF. CDR3 sequence (DNA): TGCAGTGCTAGCCTCCTTGACAGGGAGACTGAAGCTTTCTTT.

CDR3 bases: TGTGCCTTGGACAGCGGGCAACCATCGGATACGCAGTATTTT. It codes for CALDSGQPSDTQYF. The chain has TRBV30 and TRBJ2-3, with D perhaps given as TRBD1 or TRBD2 (6 bases each). Trimming removed 7 bases at V and 6 bases at J, with 20 bases between. Germline V lookup: CDR1 GTSNPN, CDR2 SVGIG (reference sequence). This CDR3 has 14 residues. The complete variable domain, with remaining parts taken from reference TRBV30 and TRBJ2-3, reads SQTIHQWPATLVQPVGSPLSLECTVEGTSNPNLYWYRQAAGRGLQLLFYSVGIGQISSEVPQNLSASRPQDRQFILSSKKLLLSDSGFYLCALDSGQPSDTQYFGPGTRLTVL.

Turning to this clonotype: A much larger clone is a single base away; this may be a read error. V gene TRBV13 combines with J gene TRBJ2-7; TRBD2 agrees at 7 bases. V was pared by 5 bases and J by 6 bases, with 13 bases of the junction left unmatched. This CDR3 is built from 15 residues. CDR1 is PRHDT and CDR2 is FYEKMQ in the germline V gene (reference sequence). CDR3 amino acids: CASSHRTSSICEQYF. Here the CDR3 DNA reads TGTGCCAGCAGCCACCGGACTAGTTCGATTTGCGAGCAGTACTTC.